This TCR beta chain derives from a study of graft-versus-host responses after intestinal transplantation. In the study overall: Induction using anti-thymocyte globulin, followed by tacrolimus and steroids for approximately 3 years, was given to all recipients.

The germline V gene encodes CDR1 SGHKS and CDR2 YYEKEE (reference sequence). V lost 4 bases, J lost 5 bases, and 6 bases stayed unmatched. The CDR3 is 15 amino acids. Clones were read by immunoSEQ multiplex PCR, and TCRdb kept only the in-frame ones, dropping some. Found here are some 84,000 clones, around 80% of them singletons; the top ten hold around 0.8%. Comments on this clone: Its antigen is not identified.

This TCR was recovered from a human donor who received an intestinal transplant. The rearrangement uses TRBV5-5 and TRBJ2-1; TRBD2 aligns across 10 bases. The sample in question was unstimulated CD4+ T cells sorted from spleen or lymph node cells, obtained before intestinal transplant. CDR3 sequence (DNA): TGTGCCAGCAGCGACGGACTAGCGGTGAACAATGAGCAGTTCTTC. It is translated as CASSDGLAVNNEQFF.